Presented here are 7 T cell receptor beta chains from one specimen sequenced in a study of spatial heterogeneity in lung cancer. These receptors are not linked to any known antigen. TCRdb passed the 5' RACE reads through MiXCR, listing each CDR3 protein once. The table lists 20,000 to 30,000 distinct CDR3 sequences, 8% to 10% of them singletons. Time point specified: sample taken at primary tumor resection. Findings and caveats of the study: Counts that tracked tumor mutation counts were those of expanded intratumoral alpha and beta TCRs.

The material sequenced was lung tumor tissue, taken at surgery. The receptors here all came from a male donor with early-stage non-small cell lung cancer.

This clonotype was found many times. The V and J genes are TRBV27 and TRBJ2-1, with D perhaps TRBD2 (6 bases). V shed 5 bases and J shed 4 bases, with 15 bases lying between them. Germline CDR1 and CDR2: MNHEY and SMNVEV (reference sequence). CDR3 size: 15 residues. The CDR3 coding sequence is TGTGCCAGCAGTCCCGCCGGGACTGGGTACAATGAGCAGTTCTTC. Translated, it gives CASSPAGTGYNEQFF.

This clonotype was detected ten times or more. The rearrangement links TRBV7-9 to TRBJ2-7; D is undetermined. Germline CDR1 is SEHNR and CDR2 is FQNEAQ (reference sequence). V was pared by 5 bases and J by 2 bases, with 10 bases between. The CDR3 has 13 amino acids. CDR3 sequence: CASSPTLTYEQYF. The DNA for the CDR3 is TGTGCCAGCAGCCCGACCCTTACCTACGAGCAGTACTTC.

This clonotype was counted at least ten times. CDR3 sequence (DNA): TGTGCCAGCAGTTTTAGCGGGAGCCAAACCGGGGAGCTGTTTTTT. Encoded protein: CASSFSGSQTGELFF. The rearrangement joins TRBV11-3 to TRBJ2-2; 9 bases are shared with TRBD2. This CDR3 is built from 15 residues. Unmatched junction bases numbered 7, after V lost 6 bases and J lost 5 bases. Germline CDR1 reads SGHNT; CDR2 reads YENEEA.

The chain links TRBV12-5 to TRBJ2-5; D is possibly TRBD2 (5 bases). The CDR3 is made up of 14 amino acids. V gave up 3 bases and J gave up 4 bases, with 12 bases separating them. Germline assignment: CDR1 LGHNT and CDR2 FRNRAP. CDR3 DNA: TGTGCTAGTGGTTTCGACTTGAGGGTAGAGACCCAGTACTTC. It codes for CASGFDLRVETQYF.

This clonotype has a count of ten or more. The genes are TRBV7-9 and TRBJ2-1; a weak D match, TRBD2 (5 bases). This CDR3 is 13 amino acids long. Trimming stripped 0 bases from V and 9 bases from J, with 9 bases between. The germline CDR1 and CDR2 sequences are SEHNR and FQNEAQ (reference sequence). The CDR3 sequence is CASSLAGLVEQFF. The DNA of the CDR3 is TGTGCCAGCAGCTTAGCCGGACTCGTTGAGCAGTTCTTC.

This clonotype came up many times. This sequence joins TRBV9 and TRBJ1-4; the D is unclear. This CDR3 is built from 13 residues. CDR1 and CDR2 (germline): SGDLS, YYNGEE. Trimming removed 3 bases at V and 1 base at J, with 4 bases between. The CDR3 region is CASSARTNEKLFF. For the CDR3, the DNA is TGTGCCAGCAGCGCTAGAACTAATGAAAAACTGTTTTTT.

This chain uses TRBV11-2 with TRBJ2-5; D possibly uses TRBD1 or TRBD2 (5 bases each). The V and J ends lost 5 bases and 5 bases respectively, with 6 bases between them. The CDR3 sequence is 11 residues long. Germline CDR1 and CDR2: SGHAT and FQNNGV. The CDR3 DNA sequence: TGTGCCAGCAGCGGGGGTGAGACCCAGTACTTC. Its translation is CASSGGETQYF.